The clone carrying this T cell receptor (beta chain) came up once. Its antigen is unknown. The CDR3 totals 15 residues. V shed 5 bases and J 4 bases; nucleotides not matched to a gene: 6. In germline, CDR1 is MNHNS, CDR2 SASEGT. An Oncomine TCR Beta short-read assay was used to sequence the DNA from cultured CD4+ T cells. TCRdb used MiXCR to reprocess the PCR reads, holding one entry per CDR3 protein. This sample carries 7,000 to 9,000 distinct CDR3 sequences, roughly 73% of them seen once, and the ten largest clones take approximately 32%. This entry comes from a study of vaccination and CD4 T cells after COVID-19. The wider study: Taking of post-vaccine samples occurred a median about 70 days after dose two (range 14 to 241).

Treatment of the sample: approximately nine-day PBMC culture with coronavirus spike peptide pools or control peptides (ViraFEST assay). Sequencing used CD4+ T cells from blood, cultured in vitro. This chain joins TRBV6-1 and TRBJ1-5, with 9 bases lining up with TRBD1. The sequence was obtained from a human donor who had recovered from COVID-19. The CDR3 reads CASSSRDRVNQPQHF. CDR3 nucleotide sequence: TGTGCCAGCAGTAGCCGGGACAGGGTGAATCAGCCCCAGCATTTT.